The 6 T cell receptor beta chains below all came from one sample that was sequenced in a study of T cell repertoires in aging, cancer and after chemotherapy. TRB rearrangements spanning V, D and J were amplified using mixed TRB-A/B primers. TCRdb processed the multiplex PCR reads anew with MiXCR; each CDR3 protein has one entry. The sample consists of about 3,000 distinct CDR3 sequences, roughly a third of them appearing once. The template was genomic DNA from peripheral blood, not RNA. Material for sequencing was blood. The source is a human donor with a solid tumor.

This chain connects TRBV29-1 to TRBJ2-7, with 9 bases aligning to TRBD2. V gave up 7 bases and J gave up 6 bases; unmatched junction bases: 13. Per the germline V gene, CDR1 is SQVTM and CDR2 is ANQGSEA. The CDR3 covers 14 residues. In DNA form, the CDR3 reads TGCAGCGCCCGACGGGGAGCGGGGGGTTTCGAGCAGTACTTC. This gives the protein CSARRGAGGFEQYF.

V usage is TRBV20-1 and J usage is TRBJ1-2; a possible D gene is TRBD1 (6 bases). The germline V gene encodes CDR1 DFQATT and CDR2 SNEGSKA (reference sequence). The V end was cut by 6 bases, the J end by 5 bases, with 22 bases between. This CDR3 comprises 15 residues. CDR3 residues: CSASGITGQSYGYTF. CDR3 in DNA: TGCAGTGCCTCCGGTATCACAGGACAGTCTTATGGCTACACCTTC.

This sequence joins TRBV6-5 and TRBJ2-2, with D unclear. The germline CDR1 and CDR2 sequences are MNHEY and SVGAGI. The CDR3 covers 12 residues. Between the trimmed V and J ends, which lost 6 bases and 12 bases, there was a span of 14 bases. The CDR3 bases are TGTGCCAGCAGGGCCCCGGAAGGGAAGCTGTTTTTT. This encodes CASRAPEGKLFF.

The table lists this clonotype with a few counts. The chain has TRBV24-1 and TRBJ2-2, with a tentative D call TRBD1 (6 bases). CDR1 and CDR2 (germline): KGHDR, SFDVKD. Trimming shortened V by 3 bases and J by 5 bases, and 24 bases separated the two germline ends. CDR3 size: 19 residues. The CDR3 sequence is CATSDIDTRARTDTGELFF. CDR3 nucleotides: TGTGCCACCAGTGATATAGATACACGCGCGAGGACAGATACCGGGGAGCTGTTTTTT.

This clonotype was seen only once. This may arise from a read error, as a much more abundant clone is one base away. The chain combines TRBV6-5 with TRBJ1-5; TRBD1 matches at 9 bases. This CDR3 is 17 amino acids long. Germline lookup yields CDR1 MNHEY and CDR2 SVGAGI. Written as DNA, the CDR3 is TGTGCCAGCAGTCCTTTCGTCGGGGGGACAGGGAATCAGCCCAAGCATTTT. Translation: CASSPFVGGTGNQPKHF.

The table lists this clonotype with a few counts. V usage is TRBV14 and J usage is TRBJ2-5; TRBD2 aligns across 8 bases. The CDR3 totals 16 residues. The germline gives CDR1 SGHDN, CDR2 FVKESK. V shed 3 bases, J shed 5 bases, and the junction held 11 bases outside the gene matches. CDR3 bases: TGTGCCAGCAGCCACCGCGGGGGGACCCACCGGGAGACCCAGTACTTC. Translated: CASSHRGGTHRETQYF.